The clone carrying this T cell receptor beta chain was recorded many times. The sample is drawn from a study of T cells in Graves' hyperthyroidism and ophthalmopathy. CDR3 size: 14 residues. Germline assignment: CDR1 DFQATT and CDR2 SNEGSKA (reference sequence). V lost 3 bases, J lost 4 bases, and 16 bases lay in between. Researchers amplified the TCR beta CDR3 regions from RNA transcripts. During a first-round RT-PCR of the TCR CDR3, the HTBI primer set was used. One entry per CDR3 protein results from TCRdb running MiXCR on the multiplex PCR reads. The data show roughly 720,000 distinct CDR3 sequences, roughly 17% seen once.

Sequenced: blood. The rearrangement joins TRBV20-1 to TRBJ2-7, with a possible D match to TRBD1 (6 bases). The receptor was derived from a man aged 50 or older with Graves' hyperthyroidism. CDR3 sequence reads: CSARQAGEFYEQYF. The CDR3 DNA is TGCAGTGCTAGGCAGGCAGGGGAGTTTTACGAGCAGTACTTC.